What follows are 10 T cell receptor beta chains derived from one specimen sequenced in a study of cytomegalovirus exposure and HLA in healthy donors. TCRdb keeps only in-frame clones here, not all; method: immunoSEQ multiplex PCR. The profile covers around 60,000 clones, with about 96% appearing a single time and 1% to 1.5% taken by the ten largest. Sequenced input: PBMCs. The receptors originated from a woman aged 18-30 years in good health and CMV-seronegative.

The CDR3 DNA reads TGTGCCAGCAGCGTAGGAGGTAATAAGGAGACCCAGTACTTC. Translation: CASSVGGNKETQYF. The V call is TRBV9, the J call TRBJ2-5; D not certain. V was cut by 0 bases and J by 5 bases, with 11 bases left in between. The germline CDR1 and CDR2 sequences are SGDLS and YYNGEE. The CDR3 sequence is 14 residues long.

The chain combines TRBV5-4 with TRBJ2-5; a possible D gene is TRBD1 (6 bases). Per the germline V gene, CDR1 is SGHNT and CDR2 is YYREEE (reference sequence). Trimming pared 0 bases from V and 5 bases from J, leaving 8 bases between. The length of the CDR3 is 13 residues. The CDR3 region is CASSLARGETQYF. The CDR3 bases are TGTGCCAGCAGCTTGGCGAGGGGGGAGACCCAGTACTTC.

The CDR3 sequence: CASHADRELNEKLFF. The CDR3 nucleotides are TGTGCCAGCCACGCGGACAGGGAGCTTAATGAAAAACTGTTTTTT. V and J are TRBV7-8 and TRBJ1-4; 8 nucleotides line up with TRBD1. Germline-derived CDR1 and CDR2 are SGHVS and FQNEAQ. The CDR3 extends over 15 amino acids. V lost 8 bases and J lost 4; bases outside the gene matches: 9.

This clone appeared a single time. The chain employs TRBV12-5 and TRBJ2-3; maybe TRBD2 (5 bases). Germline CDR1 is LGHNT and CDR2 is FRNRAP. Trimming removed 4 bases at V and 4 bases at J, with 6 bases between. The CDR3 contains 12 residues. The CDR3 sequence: CASGWESDTQYF. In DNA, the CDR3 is TGTGCTAGTGGTTGGGAGTCAGATACGCAGTATTTT.

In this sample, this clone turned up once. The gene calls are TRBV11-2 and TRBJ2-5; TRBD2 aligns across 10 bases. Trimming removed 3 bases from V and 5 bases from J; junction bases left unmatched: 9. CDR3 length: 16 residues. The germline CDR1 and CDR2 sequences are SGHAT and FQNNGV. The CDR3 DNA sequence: TGTGCCAGCAGCTTCGGGACTAGCGAGGTGATGGAGACCCAGTACTTC. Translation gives CASSFGTSEVMETQYF.

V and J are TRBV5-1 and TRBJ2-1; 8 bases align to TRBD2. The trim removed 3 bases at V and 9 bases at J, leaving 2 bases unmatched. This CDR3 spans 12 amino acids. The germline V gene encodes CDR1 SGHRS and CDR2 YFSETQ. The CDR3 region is CASSSGGGEQFF. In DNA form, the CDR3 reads TGCGCCAGCAGCTCGGGAGGGGGTGAGCAGTTCTTC.

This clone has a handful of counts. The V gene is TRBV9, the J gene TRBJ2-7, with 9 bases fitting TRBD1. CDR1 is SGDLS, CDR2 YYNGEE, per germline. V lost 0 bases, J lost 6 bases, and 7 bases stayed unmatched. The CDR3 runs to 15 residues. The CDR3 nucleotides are TGTGCCAGCAGCGTAGCCGACAGGGGGTGGGGCGAGCAGTACTTC. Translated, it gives CASSVADRGWGEQYF.

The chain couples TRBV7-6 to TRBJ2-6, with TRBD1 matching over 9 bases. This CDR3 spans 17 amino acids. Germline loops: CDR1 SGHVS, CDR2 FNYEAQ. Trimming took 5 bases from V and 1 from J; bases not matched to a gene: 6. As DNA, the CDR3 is TGTGCCAGCAGCCCGGGACAGGGTTTTTCTGGGGCCAACGTCCTGACTTTC. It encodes CASSPGQGFSGANVLTF.

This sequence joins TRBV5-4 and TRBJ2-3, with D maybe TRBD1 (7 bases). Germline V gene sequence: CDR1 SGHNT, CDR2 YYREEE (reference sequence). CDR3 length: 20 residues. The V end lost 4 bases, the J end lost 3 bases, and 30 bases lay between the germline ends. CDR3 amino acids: CASSQGGVGLGASGTDTQYF. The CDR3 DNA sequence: TGTGCCAGCAGCCAGGGGGGAGTGGGGCTTGGGGCTTCCGGGACAGATACGCAGTATTTT.

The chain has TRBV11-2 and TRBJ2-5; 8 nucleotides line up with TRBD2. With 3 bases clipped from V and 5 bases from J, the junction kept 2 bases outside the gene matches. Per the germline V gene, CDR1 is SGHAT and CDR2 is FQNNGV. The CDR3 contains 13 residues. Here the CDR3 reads CASSFLAGETQYF. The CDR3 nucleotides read TGTGCCAGCAGCTTCCTAGCGGGCGAGACCCAGTACTTC.